Listed below are T cell receptor beta chains from one sample, sequenced in a study of prognosis after radiotherapy for stage I lung cancer. TCRdb reanalysed the multiplex PCR reads using MiXCR and keeps one entry per CDR3 protein. Here the sample spans under 35,000 distinct CDR3 sequences, over 40% being singletons. This specimen consisted of PBMCs, obtained before or after stereotactic body radiation therapy (not recorded which). Receptor source: a donor aged 50 or older with non-small cell lung cancer. Each CDR3 is given with its conserved first and last residue. Fields, in order: V gene, clone size, J gene, D gene, CDR3 DNA, CDR3 protein. A D gene is named only where the DNA matches it firmly. Size is omitted from some rows. Given values are once, few, many or a class for expanded clones.

V gene: TRBV7-8; clone size: many; J gene: TRBJ1-4; D gene: .; CDR3 DNA: TGTGCCAGCAGCTTGCGATGGGGGGCCGTTAATGAAAAACTGTTTTTT; CDR3 protein: CASSLRWGAVNEKLFF
V gene: TRBV19; clone size: many; J gene: TRBJ2-1; D gene: TRBD2; CDR3 DNA: TGTGCCAGTAGTATTTTGACTAGCGATCACAATGAGCAGTTCTTC; CDR3 protein: CASSILTSDHNEQFF
V gene: TRBV28; clone size: many; J gene: TRBJ1-5; D gene: .; CDR3 DNA: TGTGCCAGCAGTTTATCCCTCTTACAGGGTGGGAATCAGCCCCAGCATTTT; CDR3 protein: CASSLSLLQGGNQPQHF
V gene: TRBV9; clone size: .; J gene: TRBJ1-2; D gene: TRBD1; CDR3 DNA: TGTGCCAGCAGCGGCGCGACAGGGGGTGGATTTGGCTACACCTTC; CDR3 protein: CASSGATGGGFGYTF
V gene: TRBV5-1; clone size: .; J gene: TRBJ1-2; D gene: TRBD1; CDR3 DNA: TGTGCCAGCAGCTCCGGAACAGGGGGCAAGGGCTACACCTTC; CDR3 protein: CASSSGTGGKGYTF
V gene: TRBV27; clone size: medium-sized; J gene: TRBJ2-5; D gene: TRBD2; CDR3 DNA: TGTGCCAGCAGTCCCCACCTTCCGGGACTACAAGAGACCCAGTACTTC; CDR3 protein: CASSPHLPGLQETQYF
V gene: TRBV19; clone size: many; J gene: TRBJ1-5; D gene: .; CDR3 DNA: TGTGCCAGTAGTATCGGGGGGTTGGTAAGTCAGCCCCAGCATTTT; CDR3 protein: CASSIGGLVSQPQHF
V gene: TRBV6-1; clone size: medium-sized; J gene: TRBJ2-2; D gene: .; CDR3 DNA: TGTGCCAGCAGGGCGGAGGGCTACACCGGGGAGCTGTTTTTT; CDR3 protein: CASRAEGYTGELFF
V gene: TRBV6-1; clone size: many; J gene: TRBJ1-1; D gene: .; CDR3 DNA: TGTGCCAGCAGTACCATGACAATGAACACTGAAGCTTTCTTT; CDR3 protein: CASSTMTMNTEAFF
V gene: TRBV18; clone size: many; J gene: TRBJ1-1; D gene: .; CDR3 DNA: TGTGCCAGCTCTCCACAGGTAAACACTGAAGCTTTCTTT; CDR3 protein: CASSPQVNTEAFF
V gene: TRBV15; clone size: many; J gene: TRBJ2-7; D gene: .; CDR3 DNA: TGTGCCACCAGCATCCAGGGTTCCGAGCAGTACTTC; CDR3 protein: CATSIQGSEQYF
V gene: TRBV12-3/TRBV12-4; clone size: .; J gene: TRBJ2-2; D gene: .; CDR3 DNA: TGTGCCAGCAGTTTAGGACAGGTTGGGGGCGGGGAGCTGTTTTTT; CDR3 protein: CASSLGQVGGGELFF
V gene: TRBV28; clone size: .; J gene: TRBJ2-3; D gene: .; CDR3 DNA: TGTGCCAGCAGTTTGAGCAGGAGGACAGATACGCAGTATTTT; CDR3 protein: CASSLSRRTDTQYF
V gene: TRBV6-2/TRBV6-3; clone size: .; J gene: TRBJ1-5; D gene: .; CDR3 DNA: TGTGCCAGCAGGGAGACAGATCAGCCCCAGCATTTT; CDR3 protein: CASRETDQPQHF
V gene: TRBV11-2; clone size: few; J gene: TRBJ2-7; D gene: .; CDR3 DNA: TGTGCCAGCAGCTTAGGAGTTTACGAGCAGTACTTC; CDR3 protein: CASSLGVYEQYF
V gene: TRBV15; clone size: many; J gene: TRBJ2-1; D gene: TRBD2; CDR3 DNA: TGTGCCACCAGCAGGCCGGGGGGGAATTACAATGAGCAGTTCTTC; CDR3 protein: CATSRPGGNYNEQFF
V gene: TRBV5-4; clone size: few; J gene: TRBJ2-1; D gene: TRBD2; CDR3 DNA: TGTGCCAGCAGCGTGGGGGGGGATCCCTCCTACAATGAGCAGTTCTTC; CDR3 protein: CASSVGGDPSYNEQFF
V gene: TRBV6-2/TRBV6-3; clone size: many; J gene: TRBJ1-4; D gene: TRBD1; CDR3 DNA: TGTGCCAGCAGTTACTCTACAGGGGGAAGTACTAATGAAAAACTGTTTTTT; CDR3 protein: CASSYSTGGSTNEKLFF
V gene: TRBV28; clone size: medium-sized; J gene: TRBJ2-7; D gene: .; CDR3 DNA: TGTGCCAGCAGTGCCGGGGAGCAGTACTTC; CDR3 protein: CASSAGEQYF
V gene: TRBV10-2; clone size: .; J gene: TRBJ2-7; D gene: TRBD1; CDR3 DNA: TGCGACAGCAGTGAGTCGGCTGGGACAGGTGGCTACGAGCAGTGCTTC; CDR3 protein: CDSSESAGTGGYEQCF
V gene: TRBV20-1; clone size: medium-sized; J gene: TRBJ1-6; D gene: TRBD1; CDR3 DNA: TGCAGTGCTAGAAGGGACAGCTCCAATTCACCCCTCCACTTT; CDR3 protein: CSARRDSSNSPLHF
V gene: TRBV15; clone size: many; J gene: TRBJ1-6; D gene: .; CDR3 DNA: TGTGCCACCAGCAGAGAGGCCACCCAGGCACCCCTCCACTTT; CDR3 protein: CATSREATQAPLHF
V gene: TRBV20-1; clone size: .; J gene: TRBJ1-2; D gene: TRBD1; CDR3 DNA: TGCAGTGCTAGAGAACGGGACAGGGGCCAAAAGTTCTATGGCTACACCTTC; CDR3 protein: CSARERDRGQKFYGYTF
V gene: TRBV7-2; clone size: many; J gene: TRBJ1-6; D gene: TRBD1; CDR3 DNA: TGTGCCAGCAGCCGTGGGAGGACAGGGCCCGCTTCACCCCTCCACTTT; CDR3 protein: CASSRGRTGPASPLHF
V gene: TRBV20-1; clone size: .; J gene: TRBJ2-3; D gene: TRBD2; CDR3 DNA: TGCAGTGCTATCCCCGTACTAGCGGGAGGAAGGGATACGCAGTATTTT; CDR3 protein: CSAIPVLAGGRDTQYF
V gene: TRBV9; clone size: medium-sized; J gene: TRBJ2-1; D gene: TRBD2; CDR3 DNA: TGTGCCAGCAGTTCCCGGACTAGCGGAACTGCGAATGAGCAGTTCTTC; CDR3 protein: CASSSRTSGTANEQFF
V gene: TRBV3-1; clone size: many; J gene: TRBJ2-2; D gene: TRBD2; CDR3 DNA: TGTGCCAGCAGCGGACTAGCGGGGAGAACCGGGGAGCTGTTTTTT; CDR3 protein: CASSGLAGRTGELFF
V gene: TRBV6-4; clone size: .; J gene: TRBJ2-3; D gene: TRBD2; CDR3 DNA: TGTGCCAGCAGTGAATTTGCGGGGGTCAGCACAGATACGCAGTATTTT; CDR3 protein: CASSEFAGVSTDTQYF
V gene: TRBV27; clone size: .; J gene: TRBJ2-7; D gene: TRBD1; CDR3 DNA: TGTGCCAGCAGTTTCTACGGACAGGGATCCCCCTACGAGCAGTACTTC; CDR3 protein: CASSFYGQGSPYEQYF
V gene: TRBV5-1; clone size: many; J gene: TRBJ2-1; D gene: TRBD2; CDR3 DNA: TGCGCCAGCAGCCCAACAGCGGGAGACTCCTACAATGAGCAGTTCTTC; CDR3 protein: CASSPTAGDSYNEQFF
V gene: TRBV20-1; clone size: many; J gene: TRBJ2-7; D gene: .; CDR3 DNA: TGCAGTGCTAGTAGTCGACACGCTCCCTACGAGCAGTACTTC; CDR3 protein: CSASSRHAPYEQYF
V gene: TRBV12-3/TRBV12-4; clone size: .; J gene: TRBJ2-1; D gene: .; CDR3 DNA: TGTTCCAGCAGCCCTGGCCCCGGCAATGATCAGTTCTTC; CDR3 protein: CSSSPGPGNDQFF
V gene: TRBV6-9; clone size: .; J gene: TRBJ2-7; D gene: .; CDR3 DNA: TGTGCCAGCACCCGTCGCGGGCCGAGCTCCTACGAGCAGTACTTC; CDR3 protein: CASTRRGPSSYEQYF
V gene: TRBV6-2/TRBV6-3; clone size: .; J gene: TRBJ2-5; D gene: TRBD2; CDR3 DNA: TGTGCCAGCAGCGGACTAGAGGGGAAGCGAGAGACCCAGTACTTC; CDR3 protein: CASSGLEGKRETQYF
V gene: TRBV6-1; clone size: .; J gene: TRBJ2-7; D gene: TRBD1; CDR3 DNA: TGTGCCAGCAGCAGGGGGTGGGAGAGCATAGGCGAGCAGTACTTC; CDR3 protein: CASSRGWESIGEQYF
V gene: TRBV15; clone size: many; J gene: TRBJ2-1; D gene: .; CDR3 DNA: TGTGCCACCAGCAGAGAGCGGGACAATGAGCAGTTCTTC; CDR3 protein: CATSRERDNEQFF
V gene: TRBV28; clone size: many; J gene: TRBJ2-5; D gene: .; CDR3 DNA: TGTGCCAGCAGTTTGTTACAGGGTGGCGAGACCCAGTACTTC; CDR3 protein: CASSLLQGGETQYF
V gene: TRBV12-3/TRBV12-4; clone size: .; J gene: TRBJ2-1; D gene: .; CDR3 DNA: TGTGCCAGCAGGAGCAGGGGTAACCCCTATCCTGAGCAGTTCTTC; CDR3 protein: CASRSRGNPYPEQFF
V gene: TRBV7-9; clone size: many; J gene: TRBJ2-7; D gene: TRBD2; CDR3 DNA: TGTGCCAGCAGCTTACTTGGTCTAGCGGGAGACGAGCAGTACTTC; CDR3 protein: CASSLLGLAGDEQYF
V gene: TRBV20-1; clone size: .; J gene: TRBJ2-7; D gene: .; CDR3 DNA: TGCAGTGCTAGAGGTGACAGGTACCCCTACGAGCAGTACTTC; CDR3 protein: CSARGDRYPYEQYF
V gene: TRBV7-8; clone size: many; J gene: TRBJ2-1; D gene: .; CDR3 DNA: TGTGCCAGCAGCCCTCCGAAGCGGGATGAGCAGTTCTTC; CDR3 protein: CASSPPKRDEQFF
V gene: TRBV12-3/TRBV12-4; clone size: few; J gene: TRBJ2-1; D gene: .; CDR3 DNA: TGTGCCAGCAGTTTTAGGGGGCCGGGTACAGGGATACTGGGGACTAACAATGAGCAGTTCTTC; CDR3 protein: CASSFRGPGTGILGTNNEQFF
V gene: TRBV2; clone size: medium-sized; J gene: TRBJ1-6; D gene: .; CDR3 DNA: TGTGCCAGCAGGATCTCCTATAATTCACCCCTCCACTTT; CDR3 protein: CASRISYNSPLHF
V gene: TRBV28; clone size: .; J gene: TRBJ2-3; D gene: .; CDR3 DNA: TGTGCCAGCAGTCCCTCCACCGCGACAGCCGAGGCACATACGCAGTATTTT; CDR3 protein: CASSPSTATAEAHTQYF
V gene: TRBV7-9; clone size: many; J gene: TRBJ2-7; D gene: TRBD1; CDR3 DNA: TGTGCCAGCAGCCGAACCGGGACAGGGGTCTTACTCTCCTACGAGCAGTACTTC; CDR3 protein: CASSRTGTGVLLSYEQYF
V gene: TRBV19; clone size: many; J gene: TRBJ1-2; D gene: .; CDR3 DNA: TGTGCCAGTAGTATTTCGGGTGAAGGCTATGGCTACACCTTC; CDR3 protein: CASSISGEGYGYTF
V gene: TRBV9; clone size: many; J gene: TRBJ2-1; D gene: TRBD2; CDR3 DNA: TGTGCCAGCAGCCCAAGACTAGCCTCCTCTCCCGACGGTGAGCAGTTCTTC; CDR3 protein: CASSPRLASSPDGEQFF
V gene: TRBV20-1; clone size: many; J gene: TRBJ1-4; D gene: .; CDR3 DNA: TGCAGTGCTAGAGATGGAAGAAAAACTGTTTTT; CDR3 protein: CSARDGRKTVF
V gene: TRBV12-3/TRBV12-4; clone size: medium-sized; J gene: TRBJ2-7; D gene: .; CDR3 DNA: TGTGCCAGCAGTTTAGCGGAGGGCAGGGTGAAGTACTTC; CDR3 protein: CASSLAEGRVKYF
V gene: TRBV19; clone size: .; J gene: TRBJ1-5; D gene: .; CDR3 DNA: TGTGCCAGTAGTAACTGGCCGAGGCCCCCCCAGCATTTT; CDR3 protein: CASSNWPRPPQHF
V gene: TRBV4-1; clone size: .; J gene: TRBJ1-2; D gene: TRBD1; CDR3 DNA: TGCGCCAGCAGCCAAGCGGAAACAGGGGGGGGCTACACCTTC; CDR3 protein: CASSQAETGGGYTF